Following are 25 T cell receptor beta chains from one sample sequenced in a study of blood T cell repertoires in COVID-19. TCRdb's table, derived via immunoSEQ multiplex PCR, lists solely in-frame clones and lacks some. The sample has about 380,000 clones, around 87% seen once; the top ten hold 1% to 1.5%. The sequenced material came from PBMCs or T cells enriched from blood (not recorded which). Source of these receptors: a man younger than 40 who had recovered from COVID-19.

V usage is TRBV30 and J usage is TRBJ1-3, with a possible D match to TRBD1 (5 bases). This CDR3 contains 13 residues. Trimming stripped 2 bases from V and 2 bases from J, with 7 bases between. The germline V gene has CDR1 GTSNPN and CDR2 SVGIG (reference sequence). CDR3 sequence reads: CAWSRGAGNTIYF. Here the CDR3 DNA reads TGTGCCTGGAGTCGGGGGGCTGGAAACACCATATATTTT.

The CDR3 nucleotides are TGTGCCAGCAGCTCGCAACAGGGTAGGGATGGCTACACCTTC. Translated: CASSSQQGRDGYTF. The rearrangement joins TRBV11-2 to TRBJ1-2, with a tentative D call TRBD1 (6 bases). The V end was cut by 4 bases, the J end by 6 bases, with 15 bases between. The CDR3 is 14 amino acids. CDR1 is SGHAT, CDR2 FQNNGV, per germline.

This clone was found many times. This CDR3 is CASSQNRGGNEKLFF. In DNA, the CDR3 is TGCGCCAGCAGCCAAAACAGAGGAGGTAATGAAAAACTGTTTTTT. The rearrangement uses TRBV4-3 and TRBJ1-4; no definite D call. The V and J ends lost 2 bases and 4 bases respectively, with 11 bases between them. The CDR3 has 15 residues. Germline CDR1 LGHNA, CDR2 YSLEER.

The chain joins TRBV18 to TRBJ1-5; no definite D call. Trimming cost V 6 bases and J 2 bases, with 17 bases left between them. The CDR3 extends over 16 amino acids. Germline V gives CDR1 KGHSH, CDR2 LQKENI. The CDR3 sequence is CASSTRRVDRNQPQHF. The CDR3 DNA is TGTGCCAGCTCCACCCGTCGGGTAGATCGCAATCAGCCCCAGCATTTT.

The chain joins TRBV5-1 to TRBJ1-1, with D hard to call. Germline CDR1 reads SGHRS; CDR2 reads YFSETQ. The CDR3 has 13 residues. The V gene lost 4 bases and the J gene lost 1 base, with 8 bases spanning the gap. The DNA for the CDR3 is TGCGCCAGCAGCCCGGGGTGGAACACTGAAGCTTTCTTT. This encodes CASSPGWNTEAFF.

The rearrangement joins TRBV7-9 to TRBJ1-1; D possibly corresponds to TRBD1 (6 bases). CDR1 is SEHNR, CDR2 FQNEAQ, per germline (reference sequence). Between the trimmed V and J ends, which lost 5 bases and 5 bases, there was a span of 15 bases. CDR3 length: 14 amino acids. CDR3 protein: CASSPGDRITEAFF. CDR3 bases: TGTGCCAGCAGCCCAGGAGACAGGATTACTGAAGCTTTCTTT.

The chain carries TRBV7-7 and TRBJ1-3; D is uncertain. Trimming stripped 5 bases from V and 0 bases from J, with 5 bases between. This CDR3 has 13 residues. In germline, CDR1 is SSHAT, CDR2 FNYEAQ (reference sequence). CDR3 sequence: CASSPSSGNTIYF. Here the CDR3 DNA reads TGTGCCAGCAGCCCCAGCTCTGGAAACACCATATATTTT.

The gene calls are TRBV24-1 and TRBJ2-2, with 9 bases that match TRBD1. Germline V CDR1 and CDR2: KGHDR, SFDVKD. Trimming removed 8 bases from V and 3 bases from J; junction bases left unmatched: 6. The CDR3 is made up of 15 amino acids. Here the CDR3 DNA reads TGTGCCACCAAACCGGGACAGGGCGACACCGGGGAGCTGTTTTTT. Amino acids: CATKPGQGDTGELFF.

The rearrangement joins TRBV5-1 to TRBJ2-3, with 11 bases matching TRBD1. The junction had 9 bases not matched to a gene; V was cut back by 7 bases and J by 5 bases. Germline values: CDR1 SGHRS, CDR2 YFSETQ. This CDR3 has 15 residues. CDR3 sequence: CASQEDRGLEDTQYF. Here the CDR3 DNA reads TGCGCCAGCCAGGAGGACAGGGGGCTGGAAGATACGCAGTATTTT. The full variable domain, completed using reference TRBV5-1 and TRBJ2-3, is KAGVTQTPRYLIKTRGQQVTLSCSPISGHRSVSWYQQTPGQGLQFLFEYFSETQRNKGNFPGRFSGRQFSNSRSEMNVSTLELGDSALYLCASQEDRGLEDTQYFGPGTRLTVL.

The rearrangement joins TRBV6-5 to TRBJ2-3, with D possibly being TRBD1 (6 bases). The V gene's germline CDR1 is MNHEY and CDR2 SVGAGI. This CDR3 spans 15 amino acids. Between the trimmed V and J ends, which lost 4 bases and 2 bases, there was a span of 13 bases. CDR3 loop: CASSLLQGYTDTQYF. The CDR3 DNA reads TGTGCCAGCAGTTTGTTACAGGGTTACACAGATACGCAGTATTTT.

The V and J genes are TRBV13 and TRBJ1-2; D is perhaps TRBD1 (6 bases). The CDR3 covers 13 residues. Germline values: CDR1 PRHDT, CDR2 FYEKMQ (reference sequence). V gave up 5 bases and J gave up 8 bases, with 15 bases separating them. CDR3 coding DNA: TGTGCCAGCAGCGCCACAGGGATCTACGGCTACACCTTC. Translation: CASSATGIYGYTF. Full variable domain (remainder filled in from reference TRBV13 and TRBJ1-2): AAGVIQSPRHLIKEKRETATLKCYPIPRHDTVYWYQQGPGQDPQFLISFYEKMQSDKGSIPDRFSAQQFSDYHSELNMSSLELGDSALYFCASSATGIYGYTFGSGTRLTVV.

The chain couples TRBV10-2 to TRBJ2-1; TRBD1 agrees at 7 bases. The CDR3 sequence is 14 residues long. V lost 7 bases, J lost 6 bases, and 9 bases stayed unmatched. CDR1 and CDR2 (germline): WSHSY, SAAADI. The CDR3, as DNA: TGCGCCAGCACCCGACAGGGTTCCGCCAATGAGCAGTTCTTC. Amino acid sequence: CASTRQGSANEQFF.

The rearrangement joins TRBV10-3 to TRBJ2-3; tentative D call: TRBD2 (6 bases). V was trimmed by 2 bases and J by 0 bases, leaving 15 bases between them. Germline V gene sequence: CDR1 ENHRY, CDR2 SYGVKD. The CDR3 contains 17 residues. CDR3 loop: CAISESLGTYSTDTQYF. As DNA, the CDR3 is TGTGCCATCAGTGAGAGTTTGGGGACTTATAGCACAGATACGCAGTATTTT.

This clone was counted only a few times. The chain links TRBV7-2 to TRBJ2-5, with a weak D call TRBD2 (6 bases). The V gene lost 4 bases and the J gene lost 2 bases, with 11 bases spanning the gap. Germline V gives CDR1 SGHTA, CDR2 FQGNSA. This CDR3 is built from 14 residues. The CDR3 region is CASSSLGGQETQYF. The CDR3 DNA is TGTGCCAGCAGCTCCCTCGGGGGACAAGAGACCCAGTACTTC.

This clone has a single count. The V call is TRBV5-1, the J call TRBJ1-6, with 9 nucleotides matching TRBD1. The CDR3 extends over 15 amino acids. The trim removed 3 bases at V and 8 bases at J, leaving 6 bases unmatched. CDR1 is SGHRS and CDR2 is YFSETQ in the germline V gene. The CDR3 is CASSSLTGGYSPLHF. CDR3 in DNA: TGCGCCAGCAGCTCTTTGACAGGGGGGTATTCACCCCTCCACTTT.

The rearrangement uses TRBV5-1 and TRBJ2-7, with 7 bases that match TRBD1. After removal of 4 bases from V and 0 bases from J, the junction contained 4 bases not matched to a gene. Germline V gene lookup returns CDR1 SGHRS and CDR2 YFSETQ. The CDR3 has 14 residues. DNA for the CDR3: TGCGCCAGCAGCGAGGGGGCAGGCTCCTACGAGCAGTACTTC. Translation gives CASSEGAGSYEQYF.

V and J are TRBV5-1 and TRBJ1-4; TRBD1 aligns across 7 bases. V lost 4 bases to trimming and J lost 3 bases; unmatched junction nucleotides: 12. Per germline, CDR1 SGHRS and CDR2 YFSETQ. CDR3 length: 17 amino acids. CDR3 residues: CASSGLGGDRANEKLFF. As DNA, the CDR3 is TGCGCCAGCAGCGGACTGGGCGGAGACAGGGCTAATGAAAAACTGTTTTTT.

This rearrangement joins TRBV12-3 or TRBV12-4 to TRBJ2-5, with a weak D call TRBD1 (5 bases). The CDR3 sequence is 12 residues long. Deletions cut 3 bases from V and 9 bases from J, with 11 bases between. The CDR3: CASSLHQGAQYF. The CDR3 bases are TGTGCCAGCAGTTTGCACCAGGGTGCCCAGTACTTC.

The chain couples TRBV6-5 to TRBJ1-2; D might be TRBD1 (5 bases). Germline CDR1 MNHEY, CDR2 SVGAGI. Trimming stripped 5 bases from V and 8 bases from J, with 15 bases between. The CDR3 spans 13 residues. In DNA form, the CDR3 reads TGTGCCAGCAGTACAGACCAGGGAGGAGGCTACACCTTC. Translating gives CASSTDQGGGYTF.

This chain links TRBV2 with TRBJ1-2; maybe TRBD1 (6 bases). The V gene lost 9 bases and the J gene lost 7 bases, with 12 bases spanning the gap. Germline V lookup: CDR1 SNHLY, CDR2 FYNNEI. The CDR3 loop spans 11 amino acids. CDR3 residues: CASYQGSGYTF. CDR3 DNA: TGTGCCAGTTATCAGGGGTCTGGCTACACCTTC.

CDR3 amino acids: CASSADSFYGYTF. The CDR3 DNA is TGTGCCAGTAGTGCGGACAGCTTCTATGGCTACACCTTC. This chain links TRBV19 with TRBJ1-2, with D tentatively TRBD1 (6 bases). Trimming removed 5 bases from V and 4 bases from J, with 11 bases in between. This CDR3 has 13 residues. Per germline, CDR1 LNHDA and CDR2 SQIVND (reference sequence).

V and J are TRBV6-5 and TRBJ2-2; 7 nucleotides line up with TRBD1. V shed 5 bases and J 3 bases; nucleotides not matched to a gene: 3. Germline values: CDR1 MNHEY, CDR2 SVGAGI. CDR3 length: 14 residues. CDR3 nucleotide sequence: TGTGCCAGCAGTAAGGGACAGCACACCGGGGAGCTGTTTTTT. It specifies CASSKGQHTGELFF.

The CDR3: CASSAGQKDGYTF. CDR3 coding DNA: TGTGCCAGCAGCGCCGGACAGAAGGATGGCTACACCTTC. The J gene is TRBJ1-2, the V gene TRBV7-6, with D perhaps TRBD1 (6 bases). V was cut by 5 bases and J by 6 bases, with 13 bases left in between. Germline CDR1 SGHVS, CDR2 FNYEAQ. The CDR3 runs 13 residues.

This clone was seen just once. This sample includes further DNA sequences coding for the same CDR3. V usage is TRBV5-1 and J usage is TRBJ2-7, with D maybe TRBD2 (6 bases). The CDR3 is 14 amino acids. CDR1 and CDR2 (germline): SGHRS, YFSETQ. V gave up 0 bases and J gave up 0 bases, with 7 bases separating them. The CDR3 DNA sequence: TGCGCCAGCAGCTTGGTGGGGGGCTCCTACGAGCAGTACTTC. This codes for CASSLVGGSYEQYF.

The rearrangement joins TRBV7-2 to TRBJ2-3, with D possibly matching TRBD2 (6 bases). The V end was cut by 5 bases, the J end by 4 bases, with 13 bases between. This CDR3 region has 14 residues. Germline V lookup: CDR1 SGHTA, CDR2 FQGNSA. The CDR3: CASSLRLGSDTQYF. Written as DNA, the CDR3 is TGTGCCAGCAGCCTAAGACTAGGTTCAGATACGCAGTATTTT.